This T cell receptor (beta chain) was recovered during a study of human T cells and chemical hapten exposure. Specified time point: patch test 1, 2 weeks after DPC sensitization. Treatment in this sample: therapeutic diphenylcyclopropenone sensitization with weekly scalp DPC. This clonotype was seen many times. This CDR3 contains 14 residues. V was clipped by 6 bases and J by 0 bases, with 11 bases between them. MiXCR, run by TCRdb on the RACE reads, gives a single entry per CDR3 protein. The top ten clones hold around 4.3% of a sample with about 49,000 distinct CDR3 sequences, less than 9.5% of them seen once.

The V and J genes are TRBV12-3 or TRBV12-4 and TRBJ1-1; D is uncertain. Sample: whole blood, taken in connection with sensitization to the hapten diphenylcyclopropenone (DPC). The sequence was collected from a woman in her 50s with alopecia areata. Some clones in this sample may be carry-over from other donors' samples. CDR3 sequence (DNA): TGTGCCAGCAGCTTCGGTGGGGTGAACACTGAAGCTTTCTTT. It codes for CASSFGGVNTEAFF.